These 30 T cell receptor beta chains originate from one sample sequenced in a study of blood T cell repertoires in COVID-19. Sequencing used immunoSEQ multiplex PCR; TCRdb keeps in-frame clones, though not all of them. The sample lists 270,000 or so clones; 85% were seen once. The sample comprised peripheral blood. The source is a human donor in a cohort sampled during active COVID-19.

The genes are TRBV29-1 and TRBJ2-3; D may be TRBD2 (5 bases). Germline loops: CDR1 SQVTM, CDR2 ANQGSEA. CDR3 length: 14 amino acids. V was cut by 0 bases and J by 4 bases, with 11 bases left in between. CDR3 DNA: TGCAGCGTTGAAGATTCCCTAGCCCCAGATACGCAGTATTTT. Protein: CSVEDSLAPDTQYF.

This chain links TRBV19 with TRBJ1-5; TRBD1 might be the D (6 bases). V shed 4 bases and J shed 0 bases, with 10 bases lying between them. The CDR3 consists of 15 residues. Germline values: CDR1 LNHDA, CDR2 SQIVND (reference sequence). The CDR3 protein is CASSTTGISNQPQHF. CDR3 coding DNA: TGTGCCAGTAGTACCACAGGGATTAGCAATCAGCCCCAGCATTTT.

This chain links TRBV7-2 with TRBJ2-3, with D possibly TRBD2 on 6 matching bases. The CDR3 is 16 amino acids. Germline V gene lookup returns CDR1 SGHTA and CDR2 FQGNSA. Trimming pared 4 bases from V and 2 bases from J, leaving 16 bases between. The CDR3 loop is CASSSIPGGTTDTQYF. In nucleotides, the CDR3 is TGTGCCAGCAGCTCCATACCCGGGGGTACCACAGATACGCAGTATTTT.

The rearrangement joins TRBV24-1 to TRBJ2-5, with a possible D match to TRBD1 (6 bases). Trimming took off 8 bases at V and 0 bases at J, with 9 bases between the two ends. Looked up from germline, CDR1 is KGHDR and CDR2 is SFDVKD. The CDR3 totals 13 residues. The CDR3 region is CATNDRNQETQYF. The CDR3, as DNA: TGTGCCACCAACGACAGGAACCAAGAGACCCAGTACTTC.

J is TRBJ2-7 and V is TRBV6-5; D is undetermined. Germline CDR1 MNHEY, CDR2 SVGAGI. The V and J ends lost 6 bases and 3 bases respectively, with 6 bases between them. The CDR3 spans 11 residues. The CDR3 is CASSLLYEQYF. CDR3 sequence (DNA): TGTGCCAGCAGCCTCCTCTACGAGCAGTACTTC.

The chain employs TRBV19 and TRBJ1-3, with 7 bases identical to TRBD1. The CDR3 sequence is 16 residues long. CDR1 is LNHDA, CDR2 SQIVND, per germline (reference sequence). With V trimmed by 5 bases and J by 0 bases, 7 bases remained unmatched. This CDR3 is CASSSDRQNSGNTIYF. Here the CDR3 DNA reads TGTGCCAGTAGTTCGGACAGGCAAAACTCTGGAAACACCATATATTTT.

The gene calls are TRBV18 and TRBJ1-1; D is unresolved. Germline CDR1 is KGHSH and CDR2 is LQKENI. V was cut by 1 base and J by 6 bases, with 18 bases left in between. The CDR3 loop spans 16 amino acids. CDR3 in DNA: TGTGCCAGCTCACCACTCTCCGATTCGGAGCACGCTGAAGCTTTCTTT. Translating gives CASSPLSDSEHAEAFF.

The V gene is TRBV19, the J gene TRBJ2-3, with 13 bases matching TRBD2. Per germline, CDR1 LNHDA and CDR2 SQIVND (reference sequence). After removal of 5 bases from V and 1 base from J, the junction contained 9 bases not matched to a gene. CDR3 length equals 18 residues. The CDR3 DNA reads as TGTGCCAGTAGTTCCCCCCGGACTAGCGGGAGCGGCACAGATACGCAGTATTTT. Protein product: CASSSPRTSGSGTDTQYF.

CDR3 coding DNA: TGTGCCAGCAAAAGGGGTTCAACTAATGAAAAACTGTTTTTT. Protein: CASKRGSTNEKLFF. The gene calls are TRBV6-5 and TRBJ1-4; maybe TRBD1 (5 bases). Germline-derived CDR1 and CDR2 are MNHEY and SVGAGI. V lost 7 bases and J lost 0, with 9 bases in between. The CDR3 is made up of 14 amino acids.

V and J are TRBV28 and TRBJ1-2, with unresolved D. CDR3 length equals 12 residues. Trimming took 3 bases from V and 2 from J, leaving 4 bases between them. The germline CDR1 and CDR2 sequences are MDHEN and SYDVKM. The CDR3 spells CASSLQNYGYTF. CDR3 sequence (DNA): TGTGCCAGCAGTTTGCAGAACTATGGCTACACCTTC.

The CDR3 sequence is CASSVAGNYEQYF. The CDR3 DNA reads TGCGCCAGCAGTGTCGCCGGGAACTACGAGCAGTACTTC. The V call is TRBV10-2, the J call TRBJ2-7; a possible D gene is TRBD2 (5 bases). Germline values: CDR1 WSHSY, CDR2 SAAADI. This CDR3 is built from 13 residues. Trimming shortened V by 4 bases and J by 3 bases, and 10 bases separated the two germline ends.

This clone was counted a few times. This sequence joins TRBV10-2 and TRBJ2-7; the match to TRBD1 covers 8 bases. Trimming removed 5 bases from V and 0 bases from J; junction bases left unmatched: 6. This CDR3 has 15 amino acids. Germline loops: CDR1 WSHSY, CDR2 SAAADI. CDR3 DNA sequence: TGCGCCAGCAGTACAGACAGGGGAAGCTCCTACGAGCAGTACTTC. It translates to CASSTDRGSSYEQYF.

V usage is TRBV13 and J usage is TRBJ2-1, with 11 bases matching TRBD2. V dropped 6 bases and J dropped 4; count of bases not matched to a gene: 11. CDR3 length equals 17 residues. Looked up from germline, CDR1 is PRHDT and CDR2 is FYEKMQ (reference sequence). DNA for the CDR3: TGTGCCAGCAGTCCCCCCTCCGGGACTAGCGGATACAATGAGCAGTTCTTC. Amino acids: CASSPPSGTSGYNEQFF. Based on the CDR3 plus reference TRBV13 and TRBJ2-1, the full variable domain is AAGVIQSPRHLIKEKRETATLKCYPIPRHDTVYWYQQGPGQDPQFLISFYEKMQSDKGSIPDRFSAQQFSDYHSELNMSSLELGDSALYFCASSPPSGTSGYNEQFFGPGTRLTVL.

V usage is TRBV12-3 or TRBV12-4 and J usage is TRBJ1-5; TRBD1 matches 7 bases. With V trimmed by 9 bases and J by 2 bases, 1 base remained unmatched. There are 12 residues in the CDR3. The CDR3 sequence: CASDRGNQPQHF. The CDR3 nucleotides read TGTGCCAGTGACAGGGGCAATCAGCCCCAGCATTTT.

This clone was seen a single time. The V and J genes are TRBV6-6 and TRBJ2-3, with D perhaps matching TRBD2 (5 bases). Germline CDR1 reads MNHNY; CDR2 reads SVGAGI (reference sequence). V shed 7 bases and J shed 6 bases, with 20 bases lying between them. This CDR3 has 15 residues. CDR3 residues: CASTPRGRGPDTQYF. The CDR3 DNA reads TGTGCCAGCACCCCTCGAGGGAGAGGTCCGGATACGCAGTATTTT.

This chain connects TRBV28 to TRBJ2-1, with 9 bases fitting TRBD2. The germline V gene encodes CDR1 MDHEN and CDR2 SYDVKM. This CDR3 comprises 16 residues. The J segment lost 9 bases and the V segment lost 5 bases, leaving 14 bases of the junction unmatched. The CDR3: CASSPWGSGSSSEQFF. CDR3 coding DNA: TGTGCCAGCAGTCCCTGGGGTAGCGGGAGCAGTAGTGAGCAGTTCTTC.

V usage is TRBV6-2 or TRBV6-3 and J usage is TRBJ2-1; TRBD2 might be the D (6 bases). Trimming removed 0 bases at V and 9 bases at J, with 9 bases between. CDR1 is MNHEY and CDR2 is SVGEGT in the germline V gene. The CDR3 covers 13 residues. The CDR3 region has the DNA TGTGCCAGCAGTTACTCGGGGCGGGGTGAGCAGTTCTTC. Protein product: CASSYSGRGEQFF.

The DNA for the CDR3 is TGTGCCAGCAGTTTCCGACAGGTAACCGAGCAGTACTTC. Encoded protein: CASSFRQVTEQYF. The genes are TRBV27 and TRBJ2-7; perhaps TRBD1 as D (6 bases). V lost 3 bases, J lost 6 bases, and 12 bases lay in between. This CDR3 is built from 13 residues. CDR1 is MNHEY and CDR2 is SMNVEV in the germline V gene (reference sequence).

V usage is TRBV30 and J usage is TRBJ2-5; tentative D call: TRBD2 (7 bases). This CDR3 is 14 amino acids long. V was cut by 4 bases and J by 7 bases, with 19 bases left in between. Germline V lookup: CDR1 GTSNPN, CDR2 SVGIG (reference sequence). CDR3 in DNA: TGTGCCTGGACCCTTGACTTCGGGGGGCGGACCCAGTACTTC. Translation: CAWTLDFGGRTQYF.

This clone has just a few counts. The gene calls are TRBV18 and TRBJ2-2; the match to TRBD1 covers 8 bases. The CDR3 length is 17 residues. The trim removed 2 bases at V and 0 bases at J, leaving 5 bases unmatched. Germline-derived CDR1 and CDR2 are KGHSH and LQKENI. CDR3 in amino acids: CASSPSRTGTNTGELFF. The DNA for the CDR3 is TGTGCCAGCTCACCATCCCGGACAGGGACGAACACCGGGGAGCTGTTTTTT.

Remarks on this clone: The sample holds other DNA sequences that translate to the same CDR3. The V and J genes are TRBV11-2 and TRBJ2-5; the D gene is possibly TRBD1 (6 bases). The CDR3 loop spans 12 amino acids. The V end lost 3 bases, the J end lost 5 bases, and 7 bases lay between the germline ends. The V gene's germline CDR1 is SGHAT and CDR2 FQNNGV. The CDR3 region has the DNA TGTGCCAGCAGCTTTAGGGGGGAGACCCAGTACTTC. It encodes CASSFRGETQYF.

This clone was found a few times. The chain employs TRBV5-4 and TRBJ2-7; D is perhaps TRBD2 (6 bases). Germline CDR1 reads SGHNT; CDR2 reads YYREEE (reference sequence). The CDR3 is 13 amino acids. Trimming took off 4 bases at V and 5 bases at J, with 13 bases between the two ends. The CDR3: CASSPGTLHEQYF. CDR3 nucleotide sequence: TGTGCCAGCAGCCCCGGGACTCTCCACGAGCAGTACTTC.

The gene calls are TRBV5-1 and TRBJ2-3; TRBD2 agrees at 7 bases. Germline-derived CDR1 and CDR2 are SGHRS and YFSETQ. The CDR3 spans 15 residues. Trimming at V came to 5 bases and at J to 1 base, leaving 7 bases not matched to a gene. CDR3 amino acids: CASRLSGTRTDTQYF. In DNA, the CDR3 is TGCGCCAGCAGGTTGAGCGGGACCCGCACAGATACGCAGTATTTT.

The chain uses TRBV6-1 and TRBJ1-2, with TRBD1 matching 8 bases. Germline CDR1 MNHNS, CDR2 SASEGT. The V segment lost 0 bases and the J segment 7 bases; nucleotides outside the gene matches: 4. The CDR3 runs 14 residues. CDR3 protein: CASSEARDRGGYTF. The DNA for the CDR3 is TGTGCCAGCAGTGAAGCCCGCGACAGGGGTGGCTACACCTTC.

This clone was observed a single time. This chain joins TRBV6-6 and TRBJ2-7, with a possible D match to TRBD1 (6 bases). The V end was cut by 4 bases, the J end by 4 bases, with 17 bases between. The CDR3 covers 15 residues. From germline, CDR1 is MNHNY and CDR2 SVGAGI (reference sequence). The CDR3 DNA reads as TGTGCCAGCAGTTTCGGTCAGGGGCGCGATTACGAGCAGTACTTC. Amino acid sequence: CASSFGQGRDYEQYF.

V is TRBV27 and J is TRBJ2-2; D is perhaps TRBD1 (6 bases). The CDR3 is made up of 15 amino acids. CDR1 and CDR2 from the germline V gene are MNHEY and SMNVEV (reference sequence). V lost 5 bases to trimming and J lost 8 bases, with 18 bases between them. CDR3 coding DNA: TGTGCCAGCAGTGATCAGGGGTTCGGAACTGGGGAGCTGTTTTTT. This gives the protein CASSDQGFGTGELFF.

The chain is built from TRBV27 and TRBJ2-3; 8 nucleotides match TRBD1. Trimming removed 4 bases from V and 2 bases from J; junction bases left unmatched: 5. This CDR3 contains 15 residues. The germline gives CDR1 MNHEY, CDR2 SMNVEV (reference sequence). CDR3 DNA sequence: TGTGCCAGCAGTTCCAGGGGGCTATACACAGATACGCAGTATTTT. Protein: CASSSRGLYTDTQYF.

DNA for the CDR3: TGTGCCAGCACCTCGGACAGGGCCCTAACTAATGAAAAACTGTTTTTT. Translation gives CASTSDRALTNEKLFF. The chain is built from TRBV28 and TRBJ1-4, with 8 bases lining up with TRBD1. CDR1 is MDHEN and CDR2 is SYDVKM in the germline V gene. The CDR3 totals 16 residues. Germline trimming cut 7 bases from V and 1 base from J; bases unmatched to any gene: 8.

This clone was seen a few times. The identical CDR3 is also encoded by other nucleotide sequences in the sample. The DNA for the CDR3 is TGCGCCAGCAGCCCGGGGACAGCTAATCAGCCCCAGCATTTT. It yields the protein CASSPGTANQPQHF. The chain recombines TRBV5-1 with TRBJ1-5; 7 bases line up with TRBD1. V was clipped by 4 bases and J by 4 bases; unmatched bases: 5. The CDR3 is made up of 14 amino acids. In germline, CDR1 is SGHRS, CDR2 YFSETQ.

The table lists this clone with a few counts. The chain is built from TRBV30 and TRBJ1-1; D not certain. The CDR3 has 11 amino acids. Germline loops: CDR1 GTSNPN, CDR2 SVGIG (reference sequence). Trimming pared 2 bases from V and 8 bases from J, leaving 9 bases between. The CDR3 DNA sequence: TGTGCCTGGAGTACTCTATCCGAAGCTTTCTTT. Encoded protein: CAWSTLSEAFF.